The 15 T cell receptor beta chains below come from one sample, sequenced in a study of shared clonotypes between healthy human individuals. Terminally differentiated effector memory CD45RA+ cells were left out of the naive CD8 fraction, which was CD45RO-negative and positively selected for CCR7. Method: immunoSEQ multiplex PCR; TCRdb's copy keeps in-frame clones and lacks some. The sample lists roughly 2,000,000 clones, just over 90% occurring once. The sequencing sample was made of naive CD8+ T cells from PBMCs. The receptors derive from a man aged 18 to 35 in good health. Some clones in this sample may be carry-over from other donors' samples.

The chain uses TRBV27 and TRBJ2-7, with 10 bases fitting TRBD2. This CDR3 region has 14 residues. With 6 bases clipped from V and 5 bases from J, the junction kept 7 bases outside the gene matches. CDR1 is MNHEY, CDR2 SMNVEV, per germline (reference sequence). The DNA of the CDR3 is TGTGCCAGCAGACTAGCGGGGAGTTTCCACGAGCAGTACTTC. Translated, it gives CASRLAGSFHEQYF.

The J gene is TRBJ2-1, the V gene TRBV4-3, with D tentatively TRBD2 (6 bases). CDR1 and CDR2 from the germline V gene are LGHNA and YSLEER. CDR3 size: 14 residues. Trimming left V 4 bases short and J 5 bases short, with 12 bases between. DNA for the CDR3: TGCGCCAGCAGCCCCCAGGTAGCGGACAATGAGCAGTTCTTC. This gives the protein CASSPQVADNEQFF.

The rearrangement uses TRBV19 and TRBJ1-5; a weak D match, TRBD1 (5 bases). Germline V gives CDR1 LNHDA, CDR2 SQIVND (reference sequence). CDR3 length: 15 amino acids. Trimming stripped 6 bases from V and 1 base from J, with 13 bases between. As DNA, the CDR3 is TGTGCCAGTAGGCCCTCTCCAGGGAGCAATCAGCCCCAGCATTTT. The encoded protein is CASRPSPGSNQPQHF.

In regard to this clone: The sample carries other DNA sequences with the same CDR3. The chain combines TRBV5-5 with TRBJ2-7, with 7 bases identical to TRBD1. After removal of 0 bases from V and 2 bases from J, the junction contained 2 bases not matched to a gene. Per germline, CDR1 SGHKS and CDR2 YYEKEE (reference sequence). The CDR3 contains 14 residues. The CDR3 loop is CASSLGQGPYEQYF. CDR3 nucleotide sequence: TGTGCCAGCAGCTTGGGACAGGGACCCTACGAGCAGTACTTC.

The genes are TRBV7-6 and TRBJ2-5; the D call may be TRBD1 or TRBD2 (5 bases each). The CDR3 is made up of 17 amino acids. V was shortened by 2 bases and J by 5 bases, with 21 bases between the two germline ends. Germline V lookup: CDR1 SGHVS, CDR2 FNYEAQ. In nucleotides, the CDR3 is TGTGCCAGCAGCTTACTTATCTCCCCCCGGGGCGGCGAGACCCAGTACTTC. It codes for CASSLLISPRGGETQYF.

The chain is built from TRBV7-9 and TRBJ2-5, with 13 bases aligning to TRBD2. CDR3 size: 17 residues. Trimming took 5 bases from V and 5 from J; bases not matched to a gene: 11. Germline V gene lookup returns CDR1 SEHNR and CDR2 FQNEAQ (reference sequence). CDR3 nucleotides: TGTGCCAGCAGCATCCCCGGGACTAGCGGGGAGGTTGAGACCCAGTACTTC. It yields the protein CASSIPGTSGEVETQYF. Full variable domain (rest looked up from reference TRBV7-9 and TRBJ2-5): DTGVSQNPRHKITKRGQNVTFRCDPISEHNRLYWYRQTLGQGPEFLTYFQNEAQLEKSRLLSDRFSAERPKGSFSTLEIQRTEQGDSAMYLCASSIPGTSGEVETQYFGPGTRLLVL.

The genes are TRBV4-1 and TRBJ2-1; D unclear. This CDR3 has 15 residues. Germline loops: CDR1 MGHRA, CDR2 YSYEKL. The V end lost 4 bases, the J end lost 0 bases, and 10 bases lay between the germline ends. The DNA for the CDR3 is TGCGCCAGCAGCCTAACCCCCTCCTCCTACAATGAGCAGTTCTTC. Amino acid sequence: CASSLTPSSYNEQFF.

This sequence joins TRBV11-2 and TRBJ1-5, with a tentative D call TRBD1 (5 bases). Germline CDR1 SGHAT, CDR2 FQNNGV. This CDR3 has 14 residues. Trimming took 0 bases from V and 5 from J, leaving 8 bases between them. CDR3 residues: CASSLDTGHQPQHF. CDR3 DNA: TGTGCCAGCAGCTTAGACACAGGACATCAGCCCCAGCATTTT.

CDR3 in amino acids: CASSGQEWDNEQFF. In DNA, the CDR3 is TGTGCCAGCAGCGGACAGGAATGGGACAATGAGCAGTTCTTC. The chain employs TRBV7-9 and TRBJ2-1; 7 bases match TRBD1. J was trimmed by 5 bases and V by 5 bases; bases with no gene match: 6. The CDR3 length is 14 residues. Germline CDR1 is SEHNR and CDR2 is FQNEAQ (reference sequence).

The chain uses TRBV18 and TRBJ2-5; D is perhaps TRBD2 (6 bases). Per the germline V gene, CDR1 is KGHSH and CDR2 is LQKENI. V lost 0 bases and J 4 bases, leaving 18 bases between the germline ends. The CDR3 spans 17 residues. The CDR3 here is CASSPPNHGGGGETQYF. Here the CDR3 DNA reads TGTGCCAGCTCACCACCTAATCACGGGGGAGGTGGAGAGACCCAGTACTTC.

The chain is built from TRBV6-1 and TRBJ2-7; D not resolved. CDR1 and CDR2 from the germline V gene are MNHNS and SASEGT. This CDR3 region has 13 residues. With 4 bases removed from V and 2 bases from J, the gap between germline ends came to 9 bases. Here the CDR3 DNA reads TGTGCCAGCAGTGGTTCTCTACCCTACGAGCAGTACTTC. The encoded protein is CASSGSLPYEQYF.

Worth noting for this clone: Other nucleotide sequences from this sample produce the same CDR3. The CDR3 is CASSVDSPDTQYF. Written as DNA, the CDR3 is TGTGCCAGCAGCGTAGATAGCCCAGATACGCAGTATTTT. The chain employs TRBV9 and TRBJ2-3; D remains unclear. The V gene's germline CDR1 is SGDLS and CDR2 YYNGEE. The CDR3 is made up of 13 amino acids. The V and J ends lost 0 bases and 4 bases respectively, with 6 bases between them.

The chain uses TRBV7-3 and TRBJ2-1; TRBD1 is a possible D gene (5 bases). The CDR3 has 13 amino acids. V was trimmed by 5 bases and J by 12 bases, leaving 17 bases between them. Germline lookup yields CDR1 SGHTA and CDR2 FQGTGA. CDR3 nucleotides: TGTGCCAGCAGCCCAGGGAACCTTGACGGGCAGTTCTTC. Its protein is CASSPGNLDGQFF.

This chain connects TRBV4-1 to TRBJ2-2; D may be TRBD1 (5 bases). V shed 4 bases and J shed 6 bases, with 9 bases lying between them. Germline V lookup: CDR1 MGHRA, CDR2 YSYEKL. CDR3 length: 13 residues. The CDR3 loop is CASSPPQAGELFF. For the CDR3, the DNA is TGCGCCAGCAGCCCACCACAGGCCGGGGAGCTGTTTTTT.

The chain has TRBV19 and TRBJ2-3, with D tentatively TRBD2 (6 bases). Germline CDR1 LNHDA, CDR2 SQIVND (reference sequence). Deletions cut 3 bases from V and 2 bases from J, with 12 bases between. The CDR3 has 15 residues. Here the CDR3 DNA reads TGTGCCAGTAGTATCCTAGCGCAAAACACAGATACGCAGTATTTT. Protein: CASSILAQNTDTQYF. Drawing the rest from reference TRBV19 and TRBJ2-3, the complete variable domain is DGGITQSPKYLFRKEGQNVTLSCEQNLNHDAMYWYRQDPGQGLRLIYYSQIVNDFQKGDIAEGYSVSREKKESFPLTVTSAQKNPTAFYLCASSILAQNTDTQYFGPGTRLTVL.